Given below is one TCR beta chain in context. Antigen: not known. Germline and junction disagree at one end, which may indicate a read error. The sample is drawn from a study of tumor and adjacent non-tumor tissue in lung cancer. Study context: On average, productive TCRbeta reads reached about 4.17 million per sample. Study-wide results and caveats: TCR diversity was significantly greater in tumor than normal lung tissue. Tumor TCR diversity, when higher, was linked to shorter survival.

RNA was extracted from bulk tissue without any cell sorting. The library came from three nested PCR rounds adapted from ARM-PCR protocols. One entry per CDR3 protein results from TCRdb running MiXCR on the multiplex PCR reads. The table has 70,000 to 90,000 distinct CDR3 sequences, over 75% seen once. Germline values: CDR1 LGHNA, CDR2 YNFKEQ. CDR3 length: 17 residues. The chain combines TRBV4-2 with TRBJ2-3, with 8 bases lining up with TRBD2. The sequence was collected from a woman in her forties or fifties with non-small cell lung cancer. The material sequenced was lung tumor tissue. CDR3 loop: CASSRHTGTRYTDTQYF. The CDR3 coding sequence is TGTGCCAGCAGCCGTCACACCGGGACTAGATACACAGATACACAGTATTTT.